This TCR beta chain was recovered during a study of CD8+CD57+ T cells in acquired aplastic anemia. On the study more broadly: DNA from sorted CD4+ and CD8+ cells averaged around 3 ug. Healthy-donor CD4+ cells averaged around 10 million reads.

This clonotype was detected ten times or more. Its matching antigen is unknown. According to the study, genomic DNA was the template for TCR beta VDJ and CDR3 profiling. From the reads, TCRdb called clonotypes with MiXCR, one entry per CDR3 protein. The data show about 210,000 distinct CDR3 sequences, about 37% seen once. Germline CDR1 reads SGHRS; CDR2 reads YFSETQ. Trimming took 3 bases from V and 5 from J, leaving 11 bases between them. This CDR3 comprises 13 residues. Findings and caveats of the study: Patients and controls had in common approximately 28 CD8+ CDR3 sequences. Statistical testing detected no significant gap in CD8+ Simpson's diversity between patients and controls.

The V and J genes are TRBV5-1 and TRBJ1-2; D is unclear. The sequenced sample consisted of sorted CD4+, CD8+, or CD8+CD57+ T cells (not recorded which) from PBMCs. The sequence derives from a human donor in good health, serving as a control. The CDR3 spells CASSSDQQYGYTF. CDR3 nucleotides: TGCGCCAGCAGCTCAGATCAACAGTATGGCTACACCTTC.